The text below deals with one T cell receptor (beta chain). Its antigen is not known. The CDR3 is made up of 13 amino acids. Germline CDR1 is SQVTM and CDR2 is ANQGSEA. Between the trimmed V and J ends, which lost 5 bases and 0 bases, there was a span of 11 bases. This specimen belongs to a study of brain T cells in children with intractable seizures. Overall study results and limits: HCMV serostatus was not known, and viral specificity came from CDR3 similarity only.

Specified time point: blood from clinic visit 5 months post-surgery; TSC patient then seizure free. Sequencing was performed with immunoSEQ multiplex PCR; in TCRdb, only in-frame clones are kept and a portion is missing. The sample holds hundreds of thousands of clones, roughly 92% seen once. The clonotype comes from a boy under three years old with tuberous sclerosis and intractable seizures. The V and J genes are TRBV29-1 and TRBJ2-7, with no clear D. The source was peripheral blood, collected more than 4 months after surgery. In DNA, the CDR3 is TGCAGCGTTACAGTTTCAAGCTCCTACGAGCAGTACTTC. Its protein is CSVTVSSSYEQYF.